This T cell receptor (beta chain) is drawn from a study of identical twins. cDNA molecules carried unique molecular identifiers, and template switching added a universal primer site. TCRdb redid the calling of the 5' RACE reads with MiXCR, one entry per CDR3 protein. The table shows some 1,600,000 distinct CDR3 sequences, with 32% occurring only once. General study results and limits: Analyses based on zero insertions could be partly confounded by invariant MAIT and iNKT cells.

CDR1 is SGHRS and CDR2 is YFSETQ in the germline V gene. V dropped 0 bases and J dropped 3 bases, with 9 bases sitting between them. The CDR3 sequence is 15 residues long. Only one count was recorded for this clonotype. Its antigen is not known. Material for sequencing was cord blood. This TCR came from a newborn girl in good health. V is TRBV5-1 and J is TRBJ2-2; D possibly corresponds to TRBD1 (6 bases). The CDR3 DNA follows: TGCGCCAGCAGCTTGGACAGGGCCGACACCGGGGAGCTGTTTTTT. Its translation: CASSLDRADTGELFF.